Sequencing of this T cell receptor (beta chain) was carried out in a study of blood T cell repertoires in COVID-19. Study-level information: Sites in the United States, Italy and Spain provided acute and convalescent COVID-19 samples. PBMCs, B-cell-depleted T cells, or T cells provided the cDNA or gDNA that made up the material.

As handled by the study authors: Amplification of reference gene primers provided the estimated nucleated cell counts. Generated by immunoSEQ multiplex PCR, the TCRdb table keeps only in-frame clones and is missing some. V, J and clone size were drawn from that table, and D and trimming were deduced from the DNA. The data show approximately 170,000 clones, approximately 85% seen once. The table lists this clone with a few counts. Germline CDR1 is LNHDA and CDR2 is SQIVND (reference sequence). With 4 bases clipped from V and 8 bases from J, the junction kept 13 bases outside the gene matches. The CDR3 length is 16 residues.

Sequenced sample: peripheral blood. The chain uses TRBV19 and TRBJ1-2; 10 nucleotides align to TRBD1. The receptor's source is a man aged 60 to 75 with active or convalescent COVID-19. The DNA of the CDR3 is TGTGCCAGTAGTACCGCTATCGGACAGGGGGGAGGCGGCTACACCTTC. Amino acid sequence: CASSTAIGQGGGGYTF.